This T cell receptor (beta chain) was observed in a study of OX40 agonist ivuxolimab in advanced cancers. Study background: Hepatocellular carcinoma, melanoma, renal cell or head and neck cancer was diagnosed in the dose-escalation patients.

The V end was cut by 1 base, the J end by 5 bases, with 12 bases between. CDR1 and CDR2 from the germline V gene are SQVTM and ANQGSEA. The CDR3 runs 13 residues. Profiling relied on immunoSEQ multiplex PCR, and the TCRdb table lists in-frame clones only, not all of them. The sample holds some 110,000 clones; over 75% are singletons and the top ten take 0.48%. The chain recombines TRBV29-1 with TRBJ2-7; D uncertain. The sequencing used CD4+ or CD8+ T cells sorted from blood, collected in a trial of the OX40 agonist ivuxolimab. The receptor comes from an adult with an advanced solid tumor such as melanoma, head and neck, liver or kidney cancer. CDR3 amino acids: CSVEGKGLHEQYF. CDR3 DNA: TGCAGCGTTGAAGGGAAAGGGCTTCACGAGCAGTACTTC.